The 11 T cell receptor beta chains in this list originate from one sample, sequenced in a study of cytomegalovirus exposure and HLA in healthy donors. Primers included in the PCR were 60 Vbeta and 13 Jbeta primers. Generated by immunoSEQ multiplex PCR, the TCRdb table keeps only in-frame clones and is missing some. The sample records approximately 76,000 clones, under 85% being singletons. Sequencing was performed on PBMCs. The source is a middle-aged woman in good health and CMV-seropositive.

The rearrangement links TRBV7-7 to TRBJ1-3; D gene ambiguous. CDR3 length: 17 residues. Germline CDR1 is SSHAT and CDR2 is FNYEAQ (reference sequence). CDR3 DNA: TGTGCTAGCTTATACACCCCGGGAGCCAGTCATGGAAACACCATATATTTT. This sequence encodes CASLYTPGASHGNTIYF.

This sequence joins TRBV29-1 and TRBJ1-4; 7 bases agree with TRBD1. V gave up 4 bases and J gave up 5 bases; unmatched junction bases: 4. Germline V gene lookup returns CDR1 SQVTM and CDR2 ANQGSEA. CDR3 length: 13 residues. The CDR3 DNA reads as TGCAGCGTTGGTCAGGGGGGAAATGAAAAACTGTTTTTT. Its translation: CSVGQGGNEKLFF. The whole variable domain, filled in from reference TRBV29-1 and TRBJ1-4, reads SAVISQKPSRDICQRGTSLTIQCQVDSQVTMMFWYRQQPGQSLTLIATANQGSEATYESGFVIDKFPISRPNLTFSTLTVSNMSPEDSSIYLCSVGQGGNEKLFFGSGTQLSVL.

The V gene is TRBV5-1, the J gene TRBJ2-7; 10 bases fit TRBD2. The CDR3 has 14 amino acids. Trimming removed 4 bases from V and 2 bases from J; junction bases left unmatched: 3. The germline V gene encodes CDR1 SGHRS and CDR2 YFSETQ. CDR3 DNA sequence: TGCGCCAGCAGCCCGGGACTAGCGACCTACGAGCAGTACTTC. Residues: CASSPGLATYEQYF.

The chain employs TRBV29-1 and TRBJ2-7; tentatively, D is TRBD1 (6 bases). CDR1 and CDR2 (germline): SQVTM, ANQGSEA. The CDR3 totals 18 residues. Deletions cut 1 base from V and 2 bases from J, with 24 bases between. The CDR3 loop is CSVEVGTDRAGVPYEQYF. CDR3 sequence (DNA): TGCAGCGTTGAAGTGGGGACCGACCGGGCAGGGGTGCCCTACGAGCAGTACTTC.

The chain employs TRBV2 and TRBJ1-5; D ambiguous. The length of the CDR3 is 14 residues. The germline V gene has CDR1 SNHLY and CDR2 FYNNEI. With 5 bases removed from V and 0 bases from J, the gap between germline ends came to 8 bases. The CDR3 reads CASSPGRSNQPQHF. CDR3 bases: TGTGCCAGCAGTCCAGGTCGTAGCAATCAGCCCCAGCATTTT.

This rearrangement joins TRBV5-1 to TRBJ2-5, with 9 bases identical to TRBD2. V trimming: 6 bases; J trimming: 0 bases; junction bases outside the gene matches: 9. The CDR3 totals 16 residues. Germline V gene sequence: CDR1 SGHRS, CDR2 YFSETQ. The CDR3 loop is CASTKTSGNNQETQYF. CDR3 DNA sequence: TGCGCCAGCACCAAGACTAGCGGTAATAACCAAGAGACCCAGTACTTC.

This sequence joins TRBV10-1 and TRBJ2-1; 8 bases map to TRBD2. V lost 10 bases and J lost 8; bases outside the gene matches: 10. The CDR3 sequence is 13 residues long. Germline-derived CDR1 and CDR2 are WNHNN and SYGVQD (reference sequence). The DNA for the CDR3 is TGCGCCACCTCGAGCGGGAGCGGCTATGAGCAGTTCTTC. Protein product: CATSSGSGYEQFF.

The chain is built from TRBV6-5 and TRBJ1-1, with 9 bases aligning to TRBD1. This CDR3 has 15 residues. V gave up 6 bases and J gave up 4 bases; unmatched junction bases: 9. Germline assignment: CDR1 MNHEY and CDR2 SVGAGI. In DNA, the CDR3 is TGTGCCAGCAGGCCGACAGGGGGGGCTACCACTGAAGCTTTCTTT. It encodes CASRPTGGATTEAFF.

The chain has TRBV4-1 and TRBJ2-1, with 12 bases aligning to TRBD2. CDR3 length: 17 residues. The trim removed 4 bases at V and 0 bases at J, leaving 4 bases unmatched. Looked up from germline, CDR1 is MGHRA and CDR2 is YSYEKL. CDR3 nucleotide sequence: TGCGCCAGCAGCCTCGGACTAGCGGGAAGCTCCTACAATGAGCAGTTCTTC. Translated: CASSLGLAGSSYNEQFF.

J is TRBJ2-7 and V is TRBV29-1, with 9 bases that match TRBD1. Germline CDR1 SQVTM, CDR2 ANQGSEA. J gave up 6 bases and V 6 bases, and 6 bases lay outside the gene matches. This CDR3 region has 12 residues. The CDR3 sequence: CSVRGQGFEQYF. The CDR3 coding sequence is TGCAGCGTAAGAGGACAGGGGTTCGAGCAGTACTTC.

This clone was observed a handful of times. The chain combines TRBV5-6 with TRBJ2-1; 8 bases align to TRBD2. The V segment lost 2 bases and the J segment 4 bases; nucleotides outside the gene matches: 5. From germline, CDR1 is SGHDT and CDR2 YYEEEE. The CDR3 length is 15 residues. Written as DNA, the CDR3 is TGTGCCAGCAGCTTTTTAGCGGGAAGGTACAATGAGCAGTTCTTC. Protein: CASSFLAGRYNEQFF.